This T cell receptor beta chain was captured in a study of CD8 T cells in ankylosing spondylitis. This clonotype was observed many times. The antigen is not known. CDR1 LGHNA and CDR2 YSLEER come from the germline V gene. This CDR3 is 14 amino acids long. V was clipped by 7 bases and J by 6 bases; unmatched bases: 3. MiXCR was run by TCRdb on the 5' RACE reads, yielding one entry per CDR3 protein. The sample carries 350,000 or so distinct CDR3 sequences, less than 9.5% recorded once. Study-level points and caveats: About 8 highly homologous variants made up a TCR beta motif, and this motif appeared characteristic of ankylosing spondylitis blood.

The chain uses TRBV4-3 and TRBJ2-2; 12 bases fit TRBD2. Source material: blood, either unsorted or a sorted T cell fraction (not recorded which). The source of this sequence is a male donor with ankylosing spondylitis. The CDR3 loop is CASTLAGGPGELFF. The CDR3 nucleotides are TGCGCCAGCACCCTAGCGGGAGGGCCCGGGGAGCTGTTTTTT.